These T cell receptor beta chains were read from a single sample in a study of Ad26.COV2.S vaccination and SARS-CoV-2 variants. Libraries were prepared by immunoSEQ multiplex PCR; TCRdb keeps only in-frame clonotypes and omits some of them. The sample consists of 250,000 or so clones, roughly 87% of them appearing once. Sequencing used peripheral blood, obtained in a trial of Ad26.COV2.S vaccine versus placebo. These receptors originate from a person aged 18-65 years who received the Ad26.COV2.S COVID-19 vaccine or a placebo. Both conserved end residues are part of each CDR3. A D gene is named only where the DNA matches it firmly. A clone size is listed for some rows: how often the clone was seen (once, few, many), or a class if it is expanded.

d_call clone_size j_call v_call cdr3_aa cdr3_nt
NA NA TRBJ2-3 TRBV9 CASSVASGPDTQYF TGTGCCAGCAGCGTAGCCAGTGGACCAGATACGCAGTATTTT
NA NA TRBJ2-2 TRBV29-1 CSVRSTGELFF TGCAGCGTTCGTTCCACCGGGGAGCTGTTTTTT
NA NA TRBJ1-1 TRBV24-1 CATSGGLPNTEAFF TGTGCCACCAGTGGGGGTCTTCCGAACACTGAAGCTTTCTTT
NA NA TRBJ2-1 TRBV27 CASSTGTEQFF TGTGCCAGCAGTACCGGGACAGAGCAGTTCTTC
TRBD2 once TRBJ2-1 TRBV10-3 CAIKGTSAINEQFF TGTGCCATAAAGGGGACTAGCGCTATCAATGAGCAGTTCTTC
NA NA TRBJ1-1 TRBV4-3 CASSQDLGGDGREAFF TGCGCCAGCAGCCAAGATTTGGGGGGCGATGGGCGCGAAGCTTTCTTT
NA NA TRBJ2-3 TRBV28 CASSLSGPGTDTQYF TGTGCCAGCAGTTTATCAGGACCCGGAACAGATACGCAGTATTTT
NA NA TRBJ1-5 TRBV21-1 CASSRSNQPQHF TGTGCTAGCAGCAGGAGCAATCAGCCCCAGCATTTT
NA NA TRBJ2-6 TRBV7-3 CASSFSGANVLTF TGTGCCAGCAGCTTCTCTGGGGCCAACGTCCTGACTTTC
TRBD1 NA TRBJ1-2 TRBV7-2 CASSSGQGLNYGYTF TGTGCCAGCAGCTCGGGACAGGGGCTTAACTATGGCTACACCTTC
NA NA TRBJ2-1 TRBV5-1 CASSLAPSLNEQFF TGCGCCAGCAGCTTGGCCCCCAGTCTCAATGAGCAGTTCTTC
NA NA TRBJ1-1 TRBV11-2 CASSALRTEAFF TGTGCCAGCAGCGCGTTGCGGACTGAAGCTTTCTTT
NA NA TRBJ2-2 TRBV2 CASSEARNGPRGELFF TGTGCCAGCAGTGAAGCGAGGAACGGACCCCGCGGGGAGCTGTTTTTT
TRBD1 once TRBJ1-5 TRBV10-3 CATRTGVFRPQHF TGTGCCACCAGGACAGGAGTATTTCGGCCCCAGCATTTT
NA NA TRBJ2-7 TRBV6-5 CASSYSIGERVSEQYF TGTGCCAGCAGTTACTCCATCGGGGAGCGAGTCAGCGAGCAGTACTTC
NA NA TRBJ2-5 TRBV6-5 CASSYAEGTQYF TGTGCCAGCAGTTACGCAGAGGGGACCCAGTACTTC
NA NA TRBJ2-5 TRBV6-5 CASSPRGSQETQYF TGTGCCAGCAGTCCCCGGGGTTCCCAAGAGACCCAGTACTTC
NA NA TRBJ1-5 TRBV6-5 CASSRTTGINQPQHF TGTGCCAGCAGCCGAACTACAGGGATCAATCAGCCCCAGCATTTT
TRBD2 few TRBJ2-1 TRBV5-5 CASSLRAGGIEQFF TGTGCCAGCAGCTTAAGGGCGGGAGGGATTGAGCAGTTCTTC
TRBD2 NA TRBJ2-3 TRBV19 CASRRHGTSGRVYTDTQYF TGTGCCAGCCGCCGGCACGGGACTAGCGGGAGGGTTTACACAGATACGCAGTATTTT